The 25 T cell receptor beta chains presented below share a single source sample, sequenced in a study of cytomegalovirus exposure and HLA in healthy donors. Vbeta (60) and Jbeta (13) primers were used in the PCR. This table comes from immunoSEQ multiplex PCR, and its TCRdb copy is limited to in-frame clones, with some not included. The table records 200,000 to 250,000 clones, around 80% of them present only once. The specimen was PBMCs. All receptors come from a man aged 40-50 years in good health and CMV-seronegative.

The V and J genes are TRBV27 and TRBJ2-2, with TRBD1 matching 10 bases. The V gene end was trimmed by 6 bases and the J gene end by 6 bases; junction bases not matched to a gene: 10. The CDR3 is 16 amino acids. The V gene's germline CDR1 is MNHEY and CDR2 SMNVEV (reference sequence). The CDR3 bases are TGTGCCAGCAGGAGTCCGGGACAGGGGCGACCCGGGGAGCTGTTTTTT. It encodes CASRSPGQGRPGELFF.

The rearrangement uses TRBV18 and TRBJ2-5; the D is unclear. V lost 5 bases to trimming and J lost 0 bases, with 16 bases between them. The length of the CDR3 is 16 residues. Germline lookup yields CDR1 KGHSH and CDR2 LQKENI. The DNA for the CDR3 is TGTGCCAGCTCATCCCCAGGTGTCCAGCACCAAGAGACCCAGTACTTC. Its protein product is CASSSPGVQHQETQYF.

This clone was counted only a few times. The J gene is TRBJ2-5, the V gene TRBV6-5, with 7 bases lining up with TRBD1. This CDR3 comprises 12 residues. The J segment lost 3 bases and the V segment lost 8 bases, leaving 3 bases of the junction unmatched. The germline CDR1 and CDR2 sequences are MNHEY and SVGAGI. CDR3 residues: CASAGTEETQYF. DNA for the CDR3: TGTGCCAGCGCCGGGACAGAAGAGACCCAGTACTTC.

This chain connects TRBV7-9 to TRBJ2-6, with 10 bases that match TRBD1. Germline values: CDR1 SEHNR, CDR2 FQNEAQ (reference sequence). The V and J ends lost 6 bases and 4 bases, in that order; junction bases with no gene match: 12. This CDR3 has 18 residues. The CDR3 nucleotides read TGTGCCAGCAGGAGGACGACAGGGGGCGCGGAAGGGGCCAACGTCCTGACTTTC. It specifies CASRRTTGGAEGANVLTF. The entire variable domain, with the rest obtained from reference TRBV7-9 and TRBJ2-6, is as follows: DTGVSQNPRHKITKRGQNVTFRCDPISEHNRLYWYRQTLGQGPEFLTYFQNEAQLEKSRLLSDRFSAERPKGSFSTLEIQRTEQGDSAMYLCASRRTTGGAEGANVLTFGAGSRLTVL.

This rearrangement joins TRBV7-9 to TRBJ2-4; 7 positions agree with TRBD2. The V and J ends lost 5 bases and 6 bases, in that order; junction bases with no gene match: 7. Germline V gene sequence: CDR1 SEHNR, CDR2 FQNEAQ (reference sequence). The CDR3 consists of 14 residues. The CDR3 bases are TGTGCCAGCAGCCCCAGCGGGGAAGGAAACATTCAGTACTTC. Its translation: CASSPSGEGNIQYF.

CDR3 loop: CASSSGLAGSYEQYF. CDR3 coding DNA: TGTGCCAGCAGCTCAGGACTAGCGGGCTCCTACGAGCAGTACTTC. The rearrangement joins TRBV13 to TRBJ2-7; 11 nucleotides line up with TRBD2. The germline gives CDR1 PRHDT, CDR2 FYEKMQ (reference sequence). V trimming: 4 bases; J trimming: 0 bases; junction bases outside the gene matches: 2. The CDR3 has 15 residues.

The chain employs TRBV6-5 and TRBJ2-7; D gene unclear. This CDR3 is 12 amino acids long. CDR1 and CDR2 from the germline V gene are MNHEY and SVGAGI. Trimming removed 6 bases from V and 2 bases from J, with 8 bases in between. The CDR3: CASRTRPYEQYF. The CDR3 nucleotides read TGTGCCAGCAGGACACGGCCCTACGAGCAGTACTTC.

This chain uses TRBV4-1 with TRBJ1-5; 9 bases map to TRBD1. This CDR3 comprises 17 residues. The germline CDR1 and CDR2 sequences are MGHRA and YSYEKL. Germline trimming cut 3 bases from V and 2 bases from J; bases unmatched to any gene: 8. CDR3 loop: CASSHQQGDRGNQPQHF. The CDR3, as DNA: TGCGCCAGCAGCCACCAACAGGGGGACAGGGGCAATCAGCCCCAGCATTTT.

This clone was observed once. The chain employs TRBV27 and TRBJ2-1; TRBD2 agrees at 9 bases. There are 14 residues in the CDR3. Germline CDR1 and CDR2: MNHEY and SMNVEV (reference sequence). The trim removed 2 bases at V and 8 bases at J, leaving 4 bases unmatched. The DNA for the CDR3 is TGTGCCAGCAGTTTAACCGGGACTAGCCATGAGCAGTTCTTC. This codes for CASSLTGTSHEQFF.

The CDR3 DNA follows: TGTGCCTGGAGTGCCGACAGGGAGAGCACTGAAGCTTTCTTT. It is translated as CAWSADRESTEAFF. The chain uses TRBV30 and TRBJ1-1; 7 nucleotides agree with TRBD1. Germline V gene data show CDR1 as GTSNPN and CDR2 as SVGIG (reference sequence). The CDR3 length is 14 residues. After removal of 1 base from V and 4 bases from J, the junction contained 6 bases not matched to a gene.

This clone was observed a single time. This chain connects TRBV9 to TRBJ2-3, with D possibly being TRBD2 (5 bases). The CDR3 runs to 16 residues. V was clipped by 0 bases and J by 2 bases, with 13 bases between them. Germline values: CDR1 SGDLS, CDR2 YYNGEE. CDR3 loop: CASSVGPGINTDTQYF. DNA for the CDR3: TGTGCCAGCAGCGTAGGGCCGGGAATCAACACAGATACGCAGTATTTT.

The V gene is TRBV7-2, the J gene TRBJ1-2; TRBD1 is a possible D gene (5 bases). The CDR3 runs 12 residues. The V end lost 6 bases, the J end lost 5 bases, and 10 bases lay between the germline ends. CDR1 is SGHTA, CDR2 FQGNSA, per germline. DNA of the CDR3: TGTGCCAGCAGTTCCCAGGGTTATGGCTACACCTTC. Its translation: CASSSQGYGYTF.

The chain recombines TRBV18 with TRBJ1-2; D remains ambiguous. V dropped 4 bases and J dropped 4 bases, with 13 bases sitting between them. The CDR3 is made up of 14 amino acids. Germline-derived CDR1 and CDR2 are KGHSH and LQKENI. As DNA, the CDR3 is TGTGCCAGCTCACTCCAAACAGAAAGCTATGGCTACACCTTC. As protein: CASSLQTESYGYTF.

V gene TRBV5-1 combines with J gene TRBJ2-7, with 8 bases lining up with TRBD1. The CDR3 length is 14 residues. Germline-derived CDR1 and CDR2 are SGHRS and YFSETQ. V shed 3 bases and J 6 bases; nucleotides not matched to a gene: 8. The CDR3 spells CASSWVVGTGEQYF. The CDR3 DNA reads TGCGCCAGCAGCTGGGTAGTGGGGACAGGCGAGCAGTACTTC.

The V gene is TRBV5-4, the J gene TRBJ2-7, with TRBD2 matching 9 bases. The ends lost 4 bases at V and 5 bases at J; junction bases unmatched: 16. Germline values: CDR1 SGHNT, CDR2 YYREEE (reference sequence). The CDR3 has 17 amino acids. DNA for the CDR3: TGTGCCAGCAGCACCGGGACTAGCCGGGGGGGATTCCACGAGCAGTACTTC. Translating it yields CASSTGTSRGGFHEQYF.

The rearrangement links TRBV5-1 to TRBJ2-7; 8 bases match TRBD1. Germline CDR1 SGHRS, CDR2 YFSETQ. This CDR3 comprises 15 residues. J gave up 3 bases and V 3 bases, and 8 bases lay outside the gene matches. The CDR3 loop is CASSSYPGQDYEQYF. Written as DNA, the CDR3 is TGCGCCAGCAGCTCCTACCCGGGACAGGACTACGAGCAGTACTTC.

About this clone itself: Other DNA sequences of this sample code for an identical CDR3. The chain has TRBV2 and TRBJ1-5, with a possible D match to TRBD1 (5 bases). V was trimmed by 7 bases and J by 0 bases, leaving 16 bases between them. Germline CDR1 is SNHLY and CDR2 is FYNNEI. The CDR3 totals 16 residues. The CDR3 sequence is CASTNGQGYSNQPQHF. The CDR3 DNA reads as TGTGCCAGCACCAACGGGCAGGGCTATAGCAATCAGCCCCAGCATTTT.

In its sample, this clone was seen once. J is TRBJ2-5 and V is TRBV7-8; 11 bases are a match to TRBD2. The CDR3 sequence is 17 residues long. Trimming took 3 bases from V and 5 from J; bases not matched to a gene: 11. CDR1 SGHVS and CDR2 FQNEAQ come from the germline V gene. CDR3 loop: CASSFEASGRLGETQYF. The CDR3 bases are TGTGCCAGCAGCTTTGAGGCTAGCGGGAGGTTAGGGGAGACCCAGTACTTC.

For the CDR3, the DNA is TGCGCCAGCAGCTGGGGCCAGGGGACGAACACTGAAGCTTTCTTT. Translating it yields CASSWGQGTNTEAFF. The gene calls are TRBV5-1 and TRBJ1-1, with D possibly matching TRBD1 (6 bases). CDR1 and CDR2 (germline): SGHRS, YFSETQ. The V end lost 3 bases, the J end lost 1 base, and 13 bases lay between the germline ends. The CDR3 is 15 residues long.

This chain uses TRBV7-8 with TRBJ2-7, with TRBD2 matching 7 bases. V lost 4 bases, J lost 0 bases, and 6 bases stayed unmatched. Germline V gene data show CDR1 as SGHVS and CDR2 as FQNEAQ. This CDR3 comprises 15 residues. The CDR3 coding sequence is TGTGCCAGCAGCTCCCCGGGACTACACTCCTACGAGCAGTACTTC. This encodes CASSSPGLHSYEQYF.

The CDR3 spells CASSFGLAGGPGFQETQYF. As DNA, the CDR3 is TGTGCCAGCAGCTTCGGACTAGCGGGGGGGCCGGGATTCCAAGAGACCCAGTACTTC. The chain joins TRBV7-9 to TRBJ2-5, with 15 bases lining up with TRBD2. This CDR3 is 19 amino acids long. Germline assignment: CDR1 SEHNR and CDR2 FQNEAQ (reference sequence). The junction had 9 bases not matched to a gene; V was cut back by 3 bases and J by 1 base.

CDR3 sequence: CASSQTGTTNEKLFF. The CDR3 DNA sequence: TGCGCCAGCAGCCAGACAGGGACAACTAATGAAAAACTGTTTTTT. The chain links TRBV4-3 to TRBJ1-4, with 7 bases fitting TRBD1. CDR3 length equals 15 residues. Germline lookup yields CDR1 LGHNA and CDR2 YSLEER. V lost 3 bases, J lost 0 bases, and 1 base stayed unmatched.

The chain is built from TRBV7-9 and TRBJ2-3; D is ambiguous. The V and J ends lost 3 bases and 3 bases respectively, with 10 bases between them. The CDR3 contains 14 residues. Germline-derived CDR1 and CDR2 are SEHNR and FQNEAQ (reference sequence). The CDR3 reads CASSLSGRTDTQYF. The CDR3 nucleotides read TGTGCCAGCAGCTTGAGTGGGCGTACAGATACGCAGTATTTT.

V gene TRBV5-8 combines with J gene TRBJ2-2, with 8 bases that match TRBD2. This CDR3 spans 19 amino acids. The germline gives CDR1 SGHTS, CDR2 YDEGEE. V lost 3 bases to trimming and J lost 6 bases; unmatched junction nucleotides: 19. The CDR3 bases are TGTGCCAGCAGCTCTTTGCCGGGAGGGCCACGGAAGGTACCCGGGGAGCTGTTTTTT. It translates to CASSSLPGGPRKVPGELFF.

This sequence joins TRBV11-2 and TRBJ2-1, with TRBD2 matching over 10 bases. J gave up 4 bases and V 0 bases, and 6 bases lay outside the gene matches. The CDR3 has 17 amino acids. Germline CDR1 reads SGHAT; CDR2 reads FQNNGV. DNA for the CDR3: TGTGCCAGCAGCTTAGATGGGAGCGGGAGGGGTTACAATGAGCAGTTCTTC. This translates into CASSLDGSGRGYNEQFF.